This T cell receptor beta chain is from a study of T-cell memory formation after mild COVID-19. Using its own MiXCR run on the 5' RACE reads, TCRdb lists one record per CDR3 protein. The table has 250,000 to 300,000 distinct CDR3 sequences, 15% to 20% seen once. The material sequenced was PBMCs or a T cell subset sorted from them (not recorded which). The origin of this receptor is a man aged 18 to 35 who had mild COVID-19 (a few samples of this study predate the infection). Cell type and time point are not known.

DNA of the CDR3: TGTGCTAGTGGCCATTCTTGGGGAGACACTGAAGCTTTCTTT. It encodes CASGHSWGDTEAFF. V and J are TRBV12-5 and TRBJ1-1; D is uncertain. Germline lookup yields CDR1 LGHNT and CDR2 FRNRAP. V was shortened by 6 bases and J by 3 bases, with 14 bases between the two germline ends. The CDR3 loop spans 14 amino acids.